This passage covers 15 T cell receptor beta chains from one sample sequenced in a study of lymphopenia after photon versus proton radiotherapy. This table comes from immunoSEQ multiplex PCR, and its TCRdb copy is limited to in-frame clones, with some not included. The data show more than 80,000 clones, around 83% seen once. The sample here was peripheral blood, taken from a patient treated with proton-based radiotherapy. These receptors were taken from a man aged 60 to 69 with pancreatic cancer.

As concerns this clone: Distinct nucleotide sequences in the sample also encode this CDR3. This CDR3 is CASSFRGGNNQPQHF. The CDR3 DNA reads TGTGCCAGCAGCTTCAGAGGGGGAAACAATCAGCCCCAGCATTTT. This chain joins TRBV7-2 and TRBJ1-5; the D gene is possibly TRBD1 (6 bases). The germline V gene has CDR1 SGHTA and CDR2 FQGNSA. The CDR3 sequence is 15 residues long. Deletions cut 3 bases from V and 3 bases from J, with 12 bases between.

The V gene is TRBV6-4, the J gene TRBJ2-3; D ambiguous. V was pared by 3 bases and J by 2 bases, with 6 bases between. The CDR3 extends over 13 amino acids. Germline V gene data show CDR1 as MRHNA and CDR2 as SNTAGT. The CDR3 sequence: CASSEADTDTQYF. Written as DNA, the CDR3 is TGTGCCAGCAGTGAGGCTGACACAGATACGCAGTATTTT.

This clone has just one count. J is TRBJ2-1 and V is TRBV7-8; 9 bases fit TRBD2. CDR1 is SGHVS and CDR2 is FQNEAQ in the germline V gene. CDR3 length: 15 amino acids. V was pared by 2 bases and J by 8 bases, with 7 bases of the junction left unmatched. This CDR3 is CASSLSLAGYDEQFF. The CDR3 DNA is TGTGCCAGCAGCTTAAGTCTAGCGGGATATGATGAGCAGTTCTTC.

V and J are TRBV27 and TRBJ2-7; D unclear. With 6 bases removed from V and 4 bases from J, the gap between germline ends came to 16 bases. Germline values: CDR1 MNHEY, CDR2 SMNVEV (reference sequence). The CDR3 sequence is 14 residues long. The CDR3 nucleotides read TGTGCCAGCAGCCCCCAGCCCCTTGGGTACGAGCAGTACTTC. Translating gives CASSPQPLGYEQYF.

The chain has TRBV2 and TRBJ1-4; TRBD1 agrees at 7 bases. The CDR3 spans 14 residues. V gave up 5 bases and J gave up 6 bases; unmatched junction bases: 6. Germline CDR1 SNHLY, CDR2 FYNNEI. The CDR3 coding sequence is TGTGCCAGCAGTCTCCGGGACAGCCATGAAAAACTGTTTTTT. Translated: CASSLRDSHEKLFF. Looking up the rest from reference TRBV2 and TRBJ1-4 gives the full variable domain: EPEVTQTPSHQVTQMGQEVILRCVPISNHLYFYWYRQILGQKVEFLVSFYNNEISEKSEIFDDQFSVERPDGSNFTLKIRSTKLEDSAMYFCASSLRDSHEKLFFGSGTQLSVL.

This chain uses TRBV2 with TRBJ2-6, with 12 positions matching TRBD1. The CDR3 sequence is 18 residues long. Germline loops: CDR1 SNHLY, CDR2 FYNNEI. With V trimmed by 4 bases and J by 3 bases, 7 bases remained unmatched. CDR3 residues: CASSVSGTGGVGANVLTF. CDR3 coding DNA: TGTGCCAGCAGTGTCTCTGGGACAGGGGGCGTTGGGGCCAACGTCCTGACTTTC.

The chain combines TRBV4-2 with TRBJ2-1; D uncertain. This CDR3 comprises 14 residues. Germline loops: CDR1 LGHNA, CDR2 YNFKEQ. Trimming took 4 bases from V and 10 from J, leaving 17 bases between them. This CDR3 reads CASSRASRGEEQFF. The CDR3 region has the DNA TGTGCCAGCAGCCGGGCCTCCCGTGGTGAGGAGCAGTTCTTC.

The genes are TRBV2 and TRBJ1-5; no clear D gene. This CDR3 spans 14 amino acids. Trimming cost V 5 bases and J 8 bases, with 16 bases left between them. From germline, CDR1 is SNHLY and CDR2 FYNNEI. CDR3 coding DNA: TGTGCCAGCAGTCATACAGAGAATTGGGAGCCCCAGCATTTT. Its translation: CASSHTENWEPQHF.

Note on this clone: The germline gene is not matched at one end of the junction; a read error may be the cause. The gene calls are TRBV7-7 and TRBJ2-5; the D is unclear. Germline values: CDR1 SSHAT, CDR2 FNYEAQ (reference sequence). The CDR3 consists of 13 residues. The CDR3 reads CASSPDLQETQYF. The CDR3 nucleotides are TGTGCTAGCAGCCCCGACTTACAAGAGACCCAGTACTTC.

This clone was counted a few times. The CDR3 bases are TGTGCCAGCAGCCTAACCCCCGTACCCCAAGAGACCCAGTACTTC. Encoded protein: CASSLTPVPQETQYF. This chain uses TRBV11-2 with TRBJ2-5; D is uncertain. The CDR3 covers 15 residues. V lost 5 bases, J lost 1 base, and 14 bases lay in between. The germline V gene encodes CDR1 SGHAT and CDR2 FQNNGV.

This rearrangement joins TRBV9 to TRBJ2-1; TRBD1 or TRBD2 may be the D gene (6 bases each). Germline CDR1 is SGDLS and CDR2 is YYNGEE. The CDR3 is 14 residues long. Between the trimmed V and J ends, which lost 4 bases and 7 bases, there was a span of 15 bases. CDR3 region: CASSPGDWKNEQFF. CDR3 DNA sequence: TGTGCCAGCAGCCCAGGGGACTGGAAGAATGAGCAGTTCTTC.

The J gene is TRBJ1-1, the V gene TRBV5-1; D unresolved. The CDR3 extends over 13 amino acids. The ends were cut back, 5 bases at V and 4 bases at J, with 12 bases in the middle. Germline CDR1 is SGHRS and CDR2 is YFSETQ. The DNA of the CDR3 is TGCGCCAGCAGGTCCAGCGGGGTCACTGAAGCTTTCTTT. The encoded protein is CASRSSGVTEAFF.

This sequence joins TRBV5-6 and TRBJ2-6; D unclear. The CDR3 covers 15 residues. Per germline, CDR1 SGHDT and CDR2 YYEEEE. With 3 bases removed from V and 1 base from J, the gap between germline ends came to 8 bases. DNA for the CDR3: TGTGCCAGCAGCTGGATTAAATCTGGGGCCAACGTCCTGACTTTC. Its translation is CASSWIKSGANVLTF.

The table lists this clone with a count of one. V gene TRBV4-1 combines with J gene TRBJ2-5; TRBD2 agrees at 8 bases. The trim removed 1 base at V and 4 bases at J, leaving 8 bases unmatched. The germline gives CDR1 MGHRA, CDR2 YSYEKL. The CDR3 is made up of 16 amino acids. CDR3: CASSQASPGGPETQYF. In DNA form, the CDR3 reads TGCGCCAGCAGCCAAGCCTCCCCGGGAGGGCCAGAGACCCAGTACTTC.

This clone showed up just once. The chain uses TRBV25-1 and TRBJ1-5; D possibly corresponds to TRBD1 (5 bases). V was pared by 1 base and J by 3 bases, with 7 bases between. Germline CDR1 and CDR2: MGHDK and SYGVNS. The CDR3 has 14 amino acids. CDR3 DNA sequence: TGTGCCAGCAGTGAATGGGGCAACAATCAGCCCCAGCATTTT. Its translation: CASSEWGNNQPQHF.